This entry lists 15 T cell receptor beta chains sequenced from one sample in a study of T cell changes during pregnancy in multiple sclerosis. Measured with immunoSEQ multiplex PCR; TCRdb has only the in-frame clones, and not every one. Seen here are under 130,000 clones, about 89% observed once, and the top ten hold less than 4.5%. Specimen: peripheral blood, collected after pregnancy. The source is a female donor with multiple sclerosis, enrolled in a pregnancy study.

The J gene is TRBJ2-3, the V gene TRBV2; TRBD2 is a possible D gene (5 bases). This CDR3 is built from 15 residues. The germline CDR1 and CDR2 sequences are SNHLY and FYNNEI. V was clipped by 11 bases and J by 2 bases, with 20 bases between them. The CDR3 DNA reads as TGTGCCTCACTAGAAGACGGAGCAGTCACAGATACGCAGTATTTT. This translates into CASLEDGAVTDTQYF.

V is TRBV19 and J is TRBJ2-2; D unclear. The CDR3 spans 14 residues. Germline CDR1 and CDR2: LNHDA and SQIVND (reference sequence). Trimming pared 1 base from V and 6 bases from J, leaving 9 bases between. The CDR3 DNA follows: TGTGCCAGTAGTATAGTCCCTCGAGCCGGGGAGCTGTTTTTT. Translated: CASSIVPRAGELFF.

The chain couples TRBV7-9 to TRBJ2-7; weak D call: TRBD2 (6 bases). CDR1 is SEHNR and CDR2 is FQNEAQ in the germline V gene (reference sequence). V was cut by 0 bases and J by 4 bases, with 10 bases left in between. The CDR3 extends over 14 amino acids. The CDR3 loop reads CASSLAGGVYEQYF. CDR3 nucleotides: TGTGCCAGCAGCTTAGCCGGCGGGGTGTACGAGCAGTACTTC.

The chain employs TRBV6-5 and TRBJ1-5, with a weak D call TRBD1 (6 bases). This CDR3 spans 15 amino acids. Germline V gene sequence: CDR1 MNHEY, CDR2 SVGAGI. Trimming removed 3 bases from V and 3 bases from J, with 12 bases in between. CDR3: CASSYSGQTNQPQHF. The DNA of the CDR3 is TGTGCCAGCAGTTATTCTGGACAGACCAATCAGCCCCAGCATTTT.

The rearrangement joins TRBV6-5 to TRBJ2-1, with D uncertain. Germline V gene data show CDR1 as MNHEY and CDR2 as SVGAGI. Between the trimmed V and J ends, which lost 0 bases and 8 bases, there was a span of 8 bases. The CDR3 runs to 13 residues. For the CDR3, the DNA is TGTGCCAGCAGTTACTCGACATTCTATGAGCAGTTCTTC. Its protein is CASSYSTFYEQFF.

The chain uses TRBV10-3 and TRBJ1-1; 11 bases are shared with TRBD1. V trimming: 6 bases; J trimming: 4 bases; junction bases outside the gene matches: 16. CDR1 and CDR2 from the germline V gene are ENHRY and SYGVKD. CDR3 length: 18 amino acids. CDR3 in DNA: TGTGCCATCAGCGAATATTCCCTGGACAGGGGGCAGGGCACTGAAGCTTTCTTT. Its translation: CAISEYSLDRGQGTEAFF.

This rearrangement joins TRBV10-1 to TRBJ2-3; TRBD2 is a possible D gene (7 bases). The CDR3 has 14 residues. Looked up from germline, CDR1 is WNHNN and CDR2 is SYGVQD (reference sequence). V was pared by 5 bases and J by 6 bases, with 15 bases between. The CDR3 coding sequence is TGCGCCAGCAGTAGTGGGGGGGGCCGCGATACGCAGTATTTT. This sequence encodes CASSSGGGRDTQYF.

V and J are TRBV10-3 and TRBJ2-5, with 10 bases matching TRBD1. Germline values: CDR1 ENHRY, CDR2 SYGVKD. After removal of 3 bases from V and 9 bases from J, the junction contained 13 bases not matched to a gene. This CDR3 is built from 16 residues. CDR3 region: CAISETRTGGSRSQYF. The DNA of the CDR3 is TGTGCCATCAGTGAAACTAGGACAGGGGGGTCAAGGTCCCAGTACTTC.

In its sample, this clone was seen once. The CDR3 DNA sequence: TGTGCCAGCAGCGTCAATTATGGCTACACCTTC. As protein: CASSVNYGYTF. The chain joins TRBV9 to TRBJ1-2; D unclear. Trimming left V 2 bases short and J 5 bases short, with 4 bases between. CDR3 size: 11 residues. Germline CDR1 and CDR2: SGDLS and YYNGEE.

This clone was seen only a few times. The rearrangement joins TRBV7-2 to TRBJ1-5; the D gene is possibly TRBD1 (5 bases). In germline, CDR1 is SGHTA, CDR2 FQGNSA. The CDR3 contains 13 residues. Deletions cut 5 bases from V and 6 bases from J, with 11 bases between. The CDR3 DNA reads TGTGCCAGCAGCCCAGGGAGGGCTCAGCCCCAGCATTTT. Its protein product is CASSPGRAQPQHF.

This chain connects TRBV2 to TRBJ2-7; 7 bases agree with TRBD2. The V and J ends lost 6 bases and 2 bases, in that order; junction bases with no gene match: 7. The CDR3 runs to 14 residues. The germline gives CDR1 SNHLY, CDR2 FYNNEI. The CDR3, as DNA: TGTGCCAGCAGGAATGCCCGGGGGGCCTACGAGCAGTACTTC. Protein: CASRNARGAYEQYF.

V usage is TRBV14 and J usage is TRBJ1-3; no definite D call. Trimming cost V 6 bases and J 0 bases, with 6 bases left between them. Germline-derived CDR1 and CDR2 are SGHDN and FVKESK. CDR3 length: 13 residues. The CDR3 DNA is TGTGCCAGCAGAGCTAGCTCTGGAAACACCATATATTTT. Its protein is CASRASSGNTIYF.

The chain links TRBV11-2 to TRBJ1-2; 8 bases map to TRBD1. V gave up 3 bases and J gave up 2 bases; unmatched junction bases: 8. The CDR3 loop spans 16 amino acids. From germline, CDR1 is SGHAT and CDR2 FQNNGV. CDR3 sequence: CASSFGRGQENYGYTF. The CDR3 bases are TGTGCCAGCAGCTTTGGGCGGGGACAGGAGAACTATGGCTACACCTTC.

The rearrangement links TRBV5-6 to TRBJ2-3; D is unresolved. This CDR3 comprises 15 residues. Per the germline V gene, CDR1 is SGHDT and CDR2 is YYEEEE. V gave up 0 bases and J gave up 0 bases, with 8 bases separating them. The CDR3 nucleotides read TGTGCCAGCAGCTTGGAAGGCGGTAGCACAGATACGCAGTATTTT. Translated, it gives CASSLEGGSTDTQYF. Based on the CDR3 plus reference TRBV5-6 and TRBJ2-3, the full variable domain is DAGVTQSPTHLIKTRGQQVTLRCSPKSGHDTVSWYQQALGQGPQFIFQYYEEEERQRGNFPDRFSGHQFPNYSSELNVNALLLGDSALYLCASSLEGGSTDTQYFGPGTRLTVL.

This chain connects TRBV7-6 to TRBJ1-4; D remains unclear. Germline assignment: CDR1 SGHVS and CDR2 FNYEAQ. V lost 1 base to trimming and J lost 0 bases, with 9 bases between them. CDR3 length: 16 residues. The CDR3 DNA follows: TGTGCCAGCAGCTTAGGTTCGGGAGCAACTAATGAAAAACTGTTTTTT. Translation: CASSLGSGATNEKLFF.